Below, 27 T cell receptor beta chains from the same sample are listed, as sequenced in a study of T-cell reconstitution after alpha-beta-depleted transplantation in children. Unique molecular identifiers were used to barcode this TCRbeta library. TCRdb re-derived calls from the PCR reads in MiXCR, one entry per CDR3 protein. The top ten hold about 32% of the sample, which has approximately 430,000 distinct CDR3 sequences, 15% to 20% seen once. The specimen was PBMCs, mostly from graft donor cells, collected 360 days after TCRalphabeta/CD19-depleted stem cell transplant. These receptors all come from a boy under two years old who had a stem cell transplant for Wiskott-Aldrich syndrome, so the T cells may come from the graft donor.

The chain links TRBV25-1 to TRBJ2-7; D perhaps matches TRBD1 (6 bases). With 1 base removed from V and 3 bases from J, the gap between germline ends came to 13 bases. From germline, CDR1 is MGHDK and CDR2 SYGVNS. This CDR3 comprises 15 residues. The CDR3, as DNA: TGTGCCAGCAGTGAATTTAGGGTAGGGGGCTACGAGCAGTACTTC. Its translation is CASSEFRVGGYEQYF.

In its sample, this clonotype was seen a few times. V gene TRBV7-2 combines with J gene TRBJ2-7; tentatively, D is TRBD1 or TRBD2 (7 bases each). Deletions cut 5 bases from V and 3 bases from J, with 17 bases between. The CDR3 covers 15 residues. The germline CDR1 and CDR2 sequences are SGHTA and FQGNSA. The CDR3, as DNA: TGTGCCAGCAGCCCGCAGGGGGGGGCAAACTACGAGCAGTACTTC. Translating it yields CASSPQGGANYEQYF.

The V and J genes are TRBV7-2 and TRBJ2-1; 10 bases agree with TRBD2. Unmatched junction bases numbered 10, after V lost 5 bases and J lost 3 bases. The CDR3 totals 17 residues. Germline CDR1 SGHTA, CDR2 FQGNSA. CDR3 bases: TGTGCCAGCAGCCACAGCCGTGGGACTAGCGTCTACAATGAGCAGTTCTTC. Translating gives CASSHSRGTSVYNEQFF. Looking up the rest from reference TRBV7-2 and TRBJ2-1 gives the full variable domain: GAGVSQSPSNKVTEKGKDVELRCDPISGHTALYWYRQSLGQGLEFLIYFQGNSAPDKSGLPSDRFSAERTGGSVSTLTIQRTQQEDSAVYLCASSHSRGTSVYNEQFFGPGTRLTVL.

The chain uses TRBV15 and TRBJ1-1; tentative D call: TRBD1 (5 bases). The V and J ends lost 8 bases and 4 bases respectively, with 17 bases between them. The length of the CDR3 is 14 residues. Germline V lookup: CDR1 LNHNV, CDR2 YYDKDF (reference sequence). The CDR3 nucleotides read TGTGCCACCGGCAAGGGACGGTGGTTCACTGAAGCTTTCTTT. It is translated as CATGKGRWFTEAFF.

The CDR3 region is CSARAGNQPQHF. The CDR3 DNA reads as TGCAGTGCTAGAGCGGGCAATCAGCCCCAGCATTTT. The chain has TRBV20-1 and TRBJ1-5; D not resolved. V was shortened by 1 base and J by 2 bases, with 3 bases between the two germline ends. The length of the CDR3 is 12 residues. Germline V CDR1 and CDR2: DFQATT, SNEGSKA (reference sequence).

This clonotype was detected only a few times. The chain joins TRBV12-3 or TRBV12-4 to TRBJ2-2, with 13 bases identical to TRBD2. The CDR3 extends over 15 amino acids. Unmatched junction bases numbered 3, after V lost 6 bases and J lost 5 bases. CDR3 sequence reads: CASSMGLAGTGELFF. Here the CDR3 DNA reads TGTGCCAGCAGCATGGGACTAGCGGGAACCGGGGAGCTGTTTTTT.

A few counts support this clonotype. The chain couples TRBV6-5 to TRBJ2-4; 7 bases fit TRBD2. The germline gives CDR1 MNHEY, CDR2 SVGAGI. CDR3 size: 16 residues. The J segment lost 6 bases and the V segment lost 0 bases, leaving 8 bases of the junction unmatched. This chain's CDR3 is CASSYSGAGRGNIQYF. The CDR3 DNA reads TGTGCCAGCAGTTACTCGGGTGCGGGGAGGGGAAACATTCAGTACTTC.

There are a few counts of this clonotype. J is TRBJ1-2 and V is TRBV4-1; 7 nucleotides align to TRBD1. J lost 3 bases, V lost 1 base, and 8 bases had no gene match. The length of the CDR3 is 16 residues. Germline values: CDR1 MGHRA, CDR2 YSYEKL. CDR3 in amino acids: CASSQAGTAWDYGYTF. For the CDR3, the DNA is TGCGCCAGCAGCCAAGCCGGGACAGCTTGGGACTATGGCTACACCTTC.

A few counts support this clonotype. This rearrangement joins TRBV15 to TRBJ2-7; TRBD2 agrees at 8 bases. With V trimmed by 4 bases and J by 12 bases, 11 bases remained unmatched. This CDR3 is built from 13 residues. Germline assignment: CDR1 LNHNV and CDR2 YYDKDF (reference sequence). In DNA form, the CDR3 reads TGTGCCACCAGCAACCTCCGCTGGACTAGCCTGTACTTC. Residues: CATSNLRWTSLYF.

The chain couples TRBV6-1 to TRBJ2-1; D is ambiguous. CDR1 and CDR2 (germline): MNHNS, SASEGT. The length of the CDR3 is 14 residues. Trimming removed 7 bases from V and 2 bases from J, with 12 bases in between. The CDR3 loop is CASTQSGPYNEQFF. CDR3 nucleotide sequence: TGTGCCAGCACCCAGTCGGGCCCCTACAATGAGCAGTTCTTC.

A few counts support this clonotype. V and J are TRBV20-1 and TRBJ2-5, with TRBD2 matching 9 bases. The germline V gene encodes CDR1 DFQATT and CDR2 SNEGSKA (reference sequence). V dropped 1 base and J dropped 5; count of bases not matched to a gene: 8. The CDR3 has 15 residues. In nucleotides, the CDR3 is TGCAGTGCTAGAGTGGCGGGAGGGCCCTGGGAGACCCAGTACTTC. Its translation is CSARVAGGPWETQYF.

The chain recombines TRBV28 with TRBJ2-1; no definite D call. Germline CDR1 and CDR2: MDHEN and SYDVKM. The CDR3 has 16 amino acids. Trimming left V 3 bases short and J 6 bases short, with 18 bases between. The CDR3: CASSLAGLVRSNEQFF. For the CDR3, the DNA is TGTGCCAGCAGTTTGGCAGGCCTGGTTAGGTCCAATGAGCAGTTCTTC.

This clonotype was observed many times. The genes are TRBV7-8 and TRBJ1-2; a weak D match, TRBD1 (6 bases). Per the germline V gene, CDR1 is SGHVS and CDR2 is FQNEAQ. The length of the CDR3 is 15 residues. V was shortened by 5 bases and J by 3 bases, with 16 bases between the two germline ends. CDR3 loop: CASSLQGRGYYGYTF. CDR3 DNA sequence: TGTGCCAGCAGCCTTCAGGGGAGAGGGTACTATGGCTACACCTTC.

The chain is built from TRBV20-1 and TRBJ2-5; D not certain. Germline V gives CDR1 DFQATT, CDR2 SNEGSKA (reference sequence). V was shortened by 3 bases and J by 1 base, with 18 bases between the two germline ends. CDR3 size: 16 residues. The CDR3 DNA reads TGCAGTGCTAGCGTCTTTCGAAAGGACCTCCAAGAGACCCAGTACTTC. Encoded protein: CSASVFRKDLQETQYF.

This clonotype was seen a handful of times. This chain links TRBV7-2 with TRBJ2-5; maybe TRBD2 (6 bases). The CDR3 contains 14 residues. Looked up from germline, CDR1 is SGHTA and CDR2 is FQGNSA. V was pared by 3 bases and J by 4 bases, with 12 bases between. As DNA, the CDR3 is TGTGCCAGCAGCTTTCGTGGTAGCGGAGAGACCCAGTACTTC. Its translation is CASSFRGSGETQYF.

This clonotype was detected a few times. The rearrangement links TRBV9 to TRBJ2-7, with 11 bases that match TRBD1. The germline V gene encodes CDR1 SGDLS and CDR2 YYNGEE. The CDR3 covers 15 residues. Trimming cost V 0 bases and J 4 bases; bases outside gene matches: 3. CDR3 in amino acids: CASSVGGTGGYEQYF. CDR3 DNA: TGTGCCAGCAGCGTAGGCGGGACAGGGGGGTACGAGCAGTACTTC.

This clonotype has just a few counts. This chain uses TRBV5-5 with TRBJ2-1; D gene ambiguous. Germline CDR1 and CDR2: SGHKS and YYEKEE (reference sequence). The CDR3 length is 14 residues. V was shortened by 1 base and J by 8 bases, with 13 bases between the two germline ends. The CDR3 loop is CASSLSRTPDEQFF. The CDR3, as DNA: TGTGCCAGCAGCTTGTCCCGGACGCCGGATGAGCAGTTCTTC.

The chain combines TRBV4-1 with TRBJ2-4; D perhaps matches TRBD2 (5 bases). V was clipped by 0 bases and J by 4 bases, with 16 bases between them. The length of the CDR3 is 17 residues. Germline CDR1 MGHRA, CDR2 YSYEKL. The DNA of the CDR3 is TGCGCCAGCAGCCAAGATACGGGGTTTGGTAAGAAAAACATTCAGTACTTC. It encodes CASSQDTGFGKKNIQYF.

The chain couples TRBV7-9 to TRBJ2-5, with 9 bases lining up with TRBD2. The V gene end was trimmed by 1 base and the J gene end by 1 base; junction bases not matched to a gene: 4. The CDR3 totals 16 residues. The germline CDR1 and CDR2 sequences are SEHNR and FQNEAQ (reference sequence). The CDR3 nucleotides read TGTGCCAGCAGCTTAGAGAGCGGGGGGTCCCAAGAGACCCAGTACTTC. This codes for CASSLESGGSQETQYF.

V is TRBV5-4 and J is TRBJ2-3; D unresolved. Germline V gene data show CDR1 as SGHNT and CDR2 as YYREEE (reference sequence). The germline V and J ends were trimmed by 0 bases and 3 bases, with 8 bases remaining between them. The CDR3 spans 14 residues. Written as DNA, the CDR3 is TGTGCCAGCAGCTTGGCCCCGACAACAGATACGCAGTATTTT. Residues: CASSLAPTTDTQYF.

CDR3 nucleotides: TGTGCCAGCAGAGGGATATATGGCTACACCTTC. Amino acids: CASRGIYGYTF. J is TRBJ1-2 and V is TRBV12-3 or TRBV12-4; D is ambiguous. The CDR3 has 11 amino acids. V was clipped by 6 bases and J by 5 bases, with 7 bases between them.

This clonotype was observed a few times. The V gene is TRBV11-2, the J gene TRBJ2-3, with 7 bases lining up with TRBD1. This CDR3 region has 14 residues. The junction had 6 bases not matched to a gene; V was cut back by 5 bases and J by 4 bases. The germline CDR1 and CDR2 sequences are SGHAT and FQNNGV. Here the CDR3 reads CASSLRTGPDTQYF. CDR3 nucleotides: TGTGCCAGCAGCCTTCGGACAGGACCAGATACGCAGTATTTT.

The chain has TRBV25-1 and TRBJ2-1; 12 bases are a match to TRBD2. V dropped 6 bases and J dropped 9; count of bases not matched to a gene: 3. Germline V CDR1 and CDR2: MGHDK, SYGVNS. This CDR3 has 13 residues. The CDR3 bases are TGTGCCAGCAGCCTAGCGGGGGGGATTGAGCAGTTCTTC. Translating it yields CASSLAGGIEQFF.

The sample holds a few counts of this clonotype. The CDR3 reads CASSPRLAGKNIQYF. The DNA for the CDR3 is TGTGCCAGCAGCCCGAGACTAGCGGGGAAAAACATTCAGTACTTC. This chain connects TRBV7-2 to TRBJ2-4; TRBD2 matches at 11 bases. The CDR3 contains 15 residues. CDR1 and CDR2 from the germline V gene are SGHTA and FQGNSA. With 5 bases clipped from V and 4 bases from J, the junction kept 4 bases outside the gene matches.

The rearrangement links TRBV6-2 or TRBV6-3 to TRBJ2-7; D gene ambiguous. Trimming pared 2 bases from V and 4 bases from J, leaving 15 bases between. Germline loops: CDR1 MNHEY, CDR2 SVGEGT. The CDR3 runs 15 residues. The CDR3 is CASSYPLGDFYEQYF. CDR3 coding DNA: TGTGCCAGCAGTTACCCACTTGGGGATTTTTACGAGCAGTACTTC.

The table lists this clonotype with a few counts. This sequence joins TRBV12-3 or TRBV12-4 and TRBJ2-1; 7 bases match TRBD2. The CDR3 runs to 15 residues. V trimming: 5 bases; J trimming: 6 bases; junction bases outside the gene matches: 10. CDR3 region: CASSPGTKFLNEQFF. The CDR3 DNA follows: TGTGCCAGCAGTCCCGGGACTAAGTTTCTCAATGAGCAGTTCTTC.

A few counts support this clonotype. The chain joins TRBV4-3 to TRBJ1-6, with TRBD1 identical over 7 bases. From germline, CDR1 is LGHNA and CDR2 YSLEER. The CDR3 is 18 residues long. V lost 0 bases and J lost 10; bases outside the gene matches: 15. This chain's CDR3 is CASSQESRQGRFASPLHF. DNA of the CDR3: TGCGCCAGCAGCCAAGAAAGTCGACAGGGAAGATTTGCGTCACCCCTCCACTTT.